These 27 T cell receptor beta chains came from one sample sequenced in a study of blood T cell repertoires in COVID-19. The data were produced by immunoSEQ multiplex PCR, yet TCRdb's version contains in-frame clones alone and is incomplete. The sample shows under 150,000 clones, approximately 80% of them seen only once. The sample comprised peripheral blood. These receptors were taken from a man aged 35 to 55 with active or convalescent COVID-19.

This clone was recorded many times. The CDR3 DNA sequence: TGTGCCAGCAGAGGGACTGTTTATGGCTACACCTTC. This codes for CASRGTVYGYTF. This sequence joins TRBV27 and TRBJ1-2; tentatively, D is TRBD1 (5 bases). Germline V lookup: CDR1 MNHEY, CDR2 SMNVEV (reference sequence). V was trimmed by 6 bases and J by 5 bases, leaving 10 bases between them. This CDR3 spans 12 amino acids.

The rearrangement links TRBV10-3 to TRBJ1-6; possible D gene TRBD1, 6 bases. The germline V gene encodes CDR1 ENHRY and CDR2 SYGVKD. Trimming left V 10 bases short and J 5 bases short, with 15 bases between. This CDR3 is 14 amino acids long. In DNA, the CDR3 is TGTGCCACCGTACCGGGACAAGATAATTCACCCCTCCACTTT. It encodes CATVPGQDNSPLHF.

This clone was recorded only once. The chain joins TRBV7-2 to TRBJ1-1; D perhaps matches TRBD1 (6 bases). This CDR3 has 15 amino acids. Trimming removed 5 bases at V and 0 bases at J, with 13 bases between. Germline V lookup: CDR1 SGHTA, CDR2 FQGNSA. Here the CDR3 DNA reads TGTGCCAGCAGCCCGGAGGGGGGGTTGAACACTGAAGCTTTCTTT. This codes for CASSPEGGLNTEAFF.

The chain combines TRBV6-5 with TRBJ1-6; maybe TRBD1 (5 bases). Germline V gene data show CDR1 as MNHEY and CDR2 as SVGAGI. This CDR3 has 15 residues. V was trimmed by 6 bases and J by 7 bases, leaving 16 bases between them. The CDR3 sequence is CASSPSQGWNSPLHF. As DNA, the CDR3 is TGTGCCAGCAGCCCGAGTCAGGGTTGGAATTCACCCCTCCACTTT.

The chain has TRBV6-2 or TRBV6-3 and TRBJ1-6; 8 nucleotides line up with TRBD1. Germline trimming cut 2 bases from V and 15 bases from J; bases unmatched to any gene: 12. This CDR3 is 15 amino acids long. Germline lookup yields CDR1 MNHEY and CDR2 SVGEGT. CDR3: CASSYRDRPLGDLHF. DNA of the CDR3: TGTGCCAGCAGTTACCGGGACAGGCCACTTGGGGACCTCCACTTT.

The CDR3 coding sequence is TGTGCCAGCAGTTACCCCCAGACTCAACTAAACACAGATACGCAGTATTTT. Translation: CASSYPQTQLNTDTQYF. The chain employs TRBV6-2 or TRBV6-3 and TRBJ2-3; D is undetermined. Per the germline V gene, CDR1 is MNHEY and CDR2 is SVGEGT. V was pared by 2 bases and J by 2 bases, with 17 bases between. The CDR3 consists of 17 residues.

This chain uses TRBV10-2 with TRBJ2-1; the match to TRBD1 covers 7 bases. The J segment lost 3 bases and the V segment lost 2 bases, leaving 10 bases of the junction unmatched. The CDR3 runs 17 residues. Germline assignment: CDR1 WSHSY and CDR2 SAAADI. CDR3 DNA: TGCGCCAGCAGTGAGCCCTTTGAAGGGGGCCTCTACAATGAGCAGTTCTTC. It yields the protein CASSEPFEGGLYNEQFF.

The V and J genes are TRBV3-1 (or the pseudogene TRBV3-2) and TRBJ2-3; 7 bases fit TRBD2. The CDR3 extends over 19 amino acids. V was clipped by 3 bases and J by 2 bases; unmatched bases: 17. Germline CDR1 reads LGHDT; CDR2 reads YNNKEL (reference sequence). The CDR3 protein is CASSHTAGHHLKNTDTQYF. CDR3 bases: TGTGCCAGCAGCCATACAGCGGGGCACCACCTCAAAAACACAGATACGCAGTATTTT.

CDR3: CASSYGQANTEAFF. CDR3 DNA sequence: TGTGCCAGCAGTTACGGACAAGCGAACACTGAAGCTTTCTTT. The chain joins TRBV6-5 to TRBJ1-1, with D perhaps matching TRBD1 (5 bases). CDR1 is MNHEY, CDR2 SVGAGI, per germline. V was cut by 2 bases and J by 1 base, with 8 bases left in between. The CDR3 is made up of 14 amino acids.

The chain couples TRBV27 to TRBJ1-6; TRBD1 agrees at 7 bases. Unmatched junction bases numbered 7, after V lost 5 bases and J lost 12 bases. This CDR3 spans 13 amino acids. Looked up from germline, CDR1 is MNHEY and CDR2 is SMNVEV (reference sequence). In DNA, the CDR3 is TGTGCCAGCAGTGCCAGGGGGACGGGACCCCTCCACTTT. It is translated as CASSARGTGPLHF.

The chain links TRBV6-5 to TRBJ1-1; TRBD1 matches at 8 bases. The germline gives CDR1 MNHEY, CDR2 SVGAGI. CDR3 length: 14 residues. The trim removed 6 bases at V and 5 bases at J, leaving 8 bases unmatched. The CDR3 DNA sequence: TGTGCCAGCAGATCATCAGGGGGCTGGACTGAAGCTTTCTTT. Translating it yields CASRSSGGWTEAFF.

V gene TRBV2 combines with J gene TRBJ1-6, with D perhaps TRBD1 (6 bases). This CDR3 has 13 residues. V was clipped by 4 bases and J by 9 bases, with 10 bases between them. The germline V gene has CDR1 SNHLY and CDR2 FYNNEI. The CDR3 nucleotides read TGTGCCAGCAGTGGAGACAGGTCTTCACCCCTCCACTTT. Translation: CASSGDRSSPLHF. The full variable domain, its missing parts supplied by reference TRBV2 and TRBJ1-6, is EPEVTQTPSHQVTQMGQEVILRCVPISNHLYFYWYRQILGQKVEFLVSFYNNEISEKSEIFDDQFSVERPDGSNFTLKIRSTKLEDSAMYFCASSGDRSSPLHFGNGTRLTVT.

The chain employs TRBV5-1 and TRBJ2-3; D is perhaps TRBD2 (5 bases). Trimming removed 0 bases at V and 6 bases at J, with 5 bases between. The CDR3 length is 12 residues. Germline assignment: CDR1 SGHRS and CDR2 YFSETQ. In DNA form, the CDR3 reads TGCGCCAGCAGCTTGGTAGCGGATACGCAGTATTTT. Its translation is CASSLVADTQYF.

The chain links TRBV7-2 to TRBJ2-3, with TRBD1 identical over 7 bases. The germline CDR1 and CDR2 sequences are SGHTA and FQGNSA. With 5 bases clipped from V and 0 bases from J, the junction kept 5 bases outside the gene matches. CDR3 length equals 15 residues. The CDR3 coding sequence is TGTGCCAGCAGCCTCTGGGGACAGAGCACAGATACGCAGTATTTT. Protein product: CASSLWGQSTDTQYF.

The V gene is TRBV9, the J gene TRBJ1-6; TRBD1 matches at 9 bases. Losses at the gene ends were 4 bases for V and 9 bases for J; bases not matched to a gene: 8. The length of the CDR3 is 15 residues. Germline values: CDR1 SGDLS, CDR2 YYNGEE. The CDR3 DNA reads as TGTGCCAGCAGCACGCGACAGGGGGTTGGTTCACCCCTCCACTTT. Protein sequence: CASSTRQGVGSPLHF.

This chain joins TRBV3-1 (or the pseudogene TRBV3-2) and TRBJ1-5; D not certain. V was trimmed by 4 bases and J by 12 bases, leaving 10 bases between them. CDR3 length: 11 amino acids. Germline CDR1 and CDR2: LGHDT and YNNKEL (reference sequence). For the CDR3, the DNA is TGTGCCAGCAGCCTCGGAGGTCTCCAGCATTTT. Encoded protein: CASSLGGLQHF.

CDR3 region: CASSPLPRDNSLSGNTIYF. CDR3 sequence (DNA): TGTGCCAGCTCACCATTACCGCGAGACAACTCACTCTCTGGAAACACCATATATTTT. The chain is built from TRBV18 and TRBJ1-3, with unresolved D. The germline CDR1 and CDR2 sequences are KGHSH and LQKENI. CDR3 length equals 19 residues. Trimming took off 2 bases at V and 0 bases at J, with 20 bases between the two ends.

The V call is TRBV4-3, the J call TRBJ1-3; 9 positions match TRBD1. Germline V gene lookup returns CDR1 LGHNA and CDR2 YSLEER. Trimming removed 4 bases from V and 1 base from J; junction bases left unmatched: 2. The CDR3 totals 15 residues. The CDR3 sequence: CASSPGQGSGNTIYF. CDR3 nucleotides: TGCGCCAGCAGCCCGGGACAGGGTTCTGGAAACACCATATATTTT.

V gene TRBV2 combines with J gene TRBJ2-4; D call uncertain. V shed 5 bases and J shed 6 bases, with 8 bases lying between them. This CDR3 is 12 amino acids long. Germline V gene data show CDR1 as SNHLY and CDR2 as FYNNEI. CDR3 amino acids: CASSPGSNIQYF. The CDR3 DNA sequence: TGTGCCAGCAGTCCCGGGTCAAACATTCAGTACTTC.

The chain has TRBV6-6 and TRBJ1-3; the D gene is possibly TRBD1 (5 bases). Trimming shortened V by 2 bases and J by 6 bases, and 11 bases separated the two germline ends. The CDR3 consists of 14 residues. Looked up from germline, CDR1 is MNHNY and CDR2 is SVGAGI (reference sequence). In DNA, the CDR3 is TGTGCCAGCAGTTACACCAGGGTTGAAAACACCATATATTTT. Translated: CASSYTRVENTIYF.

The chain combines TRBV7-9 with TRBJ1-4, with D possibly matching TRBD1 (6 bases). Germline V gene lookup returns CDR1 SEHNR and CDR2 FQNEAQ (reference sequence). The V end lost 5 bases, the J end lost 6 bases, and 16 bases lay between the germline ends. This CDR3 has 15 residues. CDR3 loop: CASSPEQRGYEKLFF. As DNA, the CDR3 is TGTGCCAGCAGCCCGGAACAGAGGGGGTATGAAAAACTGTTTTTT.

The chain recombines TRBV13 with TRBJ2-7; D perhaps matches TRBD1 (6 bases). V was shortened by 0 bases and J by 2 bases, with 8 bases between the two germline ends. From germline, CDR1 is PRHDT and CDR2 FYEKMQ (reference sequence). CDR3 size: 14 residues. The CDR3 nucleotides are TGTGCCAGCAGCTTAGGCCGGACAGCCTACGAGCAGTACTTC. This codes for CASSLGRTAYEQYF.

V and J are TRBV23-1 and TRBJ2-1; the match to TRBD2 covers 13 bases. TRBV23-1 is flagged as an ORF with uncertain function. Trimming removed 3 bases from V and 8 bases from J; junction bases left unmatched: 13. This CDR3 has 18 residues. For the CDR3, the DNA is TGCGCCAGCAGTCACCCTAAGACTAGCGGGGGGCCGTCGGATGAGCAGTTCTTC. It is translated as CASSHPKTSGGPSDEQFF.

This rearrangement joins TRBV12-3 or TRBV12-4 to TRBJ2-7; D might be TRBD1 (5 bases). This CDR3 has 13 amino acids. V shed 3 bases and J shed 3 bases, with 9 bases lying between them. The CDR3 nucleotides read TGTGCCAGCAGTTTGACAGATCGCTACGAGCAGTACTTC. Protein: CASSLTDRYEQYF.

The chain recombines TRBV12-5 with TRBJ1-1; TRBD1 matches at 10 bases. The CDR3 length is 16 residues. Germline CDR1 and CDR2: LGHNT and FRNRAP. The J segment lost 7 bases and the V segment lost 1 base, leaving 9 bases of the junction unmatched. The CDR3, as DNA: TGTGCTAGTGGTTTGGGACGACAGGGGGCGAGGGGTGAAGCTTTCTTT. Residues: CASGLGRQGARGEAFF.

V and J are TRBV5-1 and TRBJ2-7, with D possibly being TRBD1 (6 bases). The CDR3 has 14 residues. Germline V gene sequence: CDR1 SGHRS, CDR2 YFSETQ. Trimming removed 1 base at V and 3 bases at J, with 11 bases between. The CDR3 DNA reads TGCGCCAGCAGCTTGCCGACAGGTTTCTACGAGCAGTACTTC. Amino acids: CASSLPTGFYEQYF.

This sequence joins TRBV19 and TRBJ1-1; no clear D. This CDR3 has 13 amino acids. The germline V gene encodes CDR1 LNHDA and CDR2 SQIVND (reference sequence). The germline V and J ends were trimmed by 3 bases and 5 bases, with 10 bases remaining between them. The CDR3 sequence is CASSIDAGTEAFF. The DNA of the CDR3 is TGTGCCAGTAGTATCGACGCGGGGACTGAAGCTTTCTTT.